The 21 T cell receptor beta chains given below trace back to one sample, sequenced in a study of blood T cell repertoires in COVID-19. The table came from immunoSEQ multiplex PCR; TCRdb's copy has only in-frame clones and leaves some out. The repertoire consists of a few hundred thousand clones, with 85% occurring once and the leading ten covering 2.5%. The specimen was PBMCs or T cells enriched from blood (not recorded which). The receptors were sampled from a woman aged 45-59 years who had recovered from COVID-19.

The chain recombines TRBV9 with TRBJ2-2; 7 bases align to TRBD1. The germline gives CDR1 SGDLS, CDR2 YYNGEE. V lost 3 bases to trimming and J lost 7 bases; unmatched junction nucleotides: 6. CDR3 length equals 14 residues. CDR3 protein: CASSGRTGRGELFF. The CDR3 DNA follows: TGTGCCAGCAGCGGACGGACAGGCCGCGGGGAGCTGTTTTTT.

The chain joins TRBV6-5 to TRBJ2-1; TRBD1 aligns across 9 bases. V lost 5 bases, J lost 9 bases, and 8 bases stayed unmatched. The CDR3 runs to 14 residues. In germline, CDR1 is MNHEY, CDR2 SVGAGI. The CDR3 DNA reads TGTGCCAGCAGTAAACGGACAGGGGTGGTTGAGCAGTTCTTC. Its translation: CASSKRTGVVEQFF.

The chain is built from TRBV5-1 and TRBJ2-3, with 8 bases aligning to TRBD1. Trimming cost V 5 bases and J 5 bases; bases outside gene matches: 10. CDR3 length: 15 amino acids. Germline-derived CDR1 and CDR2 are SGHRS and YFSETQ. The CDR3 reads CASRPYRGKEDTQYF. CDR3 nucleotide sequence: TGCGCCAGCAGACCGTACAGGGGGAAGGAAGATACGCAGTATTTT.

The CDR3 loop is CASSVVETGGNTIYF. The CDR3 DNA reads as TGTGCCAGCAGCGTAGTCGAGACAGGCGGAAACACCATATATTTT. The rearrangement joins TRBV9 to TRBJ1-3; weak D call: TRBD1 (6 bases). V dropped 0 bases and J dropped 4 bases, with 11 bases sitting between them. Germline V gene sequence: CDR1 SGDLS, CDR2 YYNGEE. The CDR3 is made up of 15 amino acids.

V usage is TRBV5-6 and J usage is TRBJ1-4; D remains unclear. Germline V gene data show CDR1 as SGHDT and CDR2 as YYEEEE. The V and J ends lost 4 bases and 0 bases respectively, with 7 bases between them. The CDR3 length is 14 residues. CDR3 protein: CASSPGATNEKLFF. DNA of the CDR3: TGTGCCAGCAGCCCCGGGGCAACTAATGAAAAACTGTTTTTT.

The chain has TRBV19 and TRBJ1-3, with D possibly matching TRBD1 (6 bases). Between the trimmed V and J ends, which lost 1 base and 1 base, there was a span of 8 bases. The CDR3 covers 15 residues. CDR1 and CDR2 (germline): LNHDA, SQIVND (reference sequence). This CDR3 reads CASSIAGVSGNTIYF. CDR3 DNA sequence: TGTGCCAGTAGTATAGCAGGGGTTTCTGGAAACACCATATATTTT.

This clone is medium-sized within its sample. The J gene is TRBJ1-4, the V gene TRBV7-9, with 7 nucleotides matching TRBD1. Germline V gene sequence: CDR1 SEHNR, CDR2 FQNEAQ (reference sequence). This CDR3 has 16 amino acids. Losses at the gene ends were 5 bases for V and 0 bases for J; bases not matched to a gene: 6. The CDR3 protein is CASSPGTDTTNEKLFF. The CDR3 DNA sequence: TGTGCCAGCAGCCCCGGGACAGACACAACTAATGAAAAACTGTTTTTT. Together with reference TRBV7-9 and TRBJ1-4, the CDR3 gives the full variable domain: DTGVSQNPRHKITKRGQNVTFRCDPISEHNRLYWYRQTLGQGPEFLTYFQNEAQLEKSRLLSDRFSAERPKGSFSTLEIQRTEQGDSAMYLCASSPGTDTTNEKLFFGSGTQLSVL.

V and J are TRBV7-2 and TRBJ2-3; 13 nucleotides agree with TRBD2. The CDR3 consists of 16 residues. Germline V CDR1 and CDR2: SGHTA, FQGNSA. J gave up 5 bases and V 3 bases, and 5 bases lay outside the gene matches. The CDR3 spells CASSFSRTSGRDTQYF. CDR3 sequence (DNA): TGTGCCAGCAGCTTTTCCCGGACTAGCGGGAGAGATACGCAGTATTTT. The full variable domain, rest sourced from reference TRBV7-2 and TRBJ2-3, is GAGVSQSPSNKVTEKGKDVELRCDPISGHTALYWYRQSLGQGLEFLIYFQGNSAPDKSGLPSDRFSAERTGGSVSTLTIQRTQQEDSAVYLCASSFSRTSGRDTQYFGPGTRLTVL.

Written as DNA, the CDR3 is TGCAGCGTTGAAGACATCGGGAGGGGGAACACTGAAGCTTTCTTT. It encodes CSVEDIGRGNTEAFF. The chain has TRBV29-1 and TRBJ1-1; D is possibly TRBD1 (5 bases). The germline V gene has CDR1 SQVTM and CDR2 ANQGSEA. The CDR3 contains 15 residues. Trimming cost V 0 bases and J 1 base, with 12 bases left between them.

This clone was counted a single time. This sequence joins TRBV5-5 and TRBJ2-5, with D possibly being TRBD2 (5 bases). Germline CDR1 is SGHKS and CDR2 is YYEKEE (reference sequence). Trimming removed 1 base at V and 5 bases at J, with 15 bases between. The CDR3 is 15 residues long. CDR3 DNA sequence: TGTGCCAGCAGCTTGCGGTCGGGGTTTGGGGAGACCCAGTACTTC. It translates to CASSLRSGFGETQYF.

This clone was observed a few times. This chain connects TRBV4-1 to TRBJ1-3, with D uncertain. The germline V and J ends were trimmed by 2 bases and 4 bases, with 15 bases remaining between them. This CDR3 comprises 16 residues. Germline CDR1 and CDR2: MGHRA and YSYEKL. This CDR3 reads CASSQQRVTPGNTIYF. The CDR3 DNA is TGCGCCAGCAGCCAACAACGGGTTACACCGGGAAACACCATATATTTT.

J is TRBJ2-3 and V is TRBV5-1; D may be TRBD2 (5 bases). The CDR3 runs 13 residues. The V and J ends lost 0 bases and 8 bases respectively, with 10 bases between them. CDR1 is SGHRS, CDR2 YFSETQ, per germline. The CDR3 region has the DNA TGCGCCAGCAGCTTGGAGACTGAGGGTACGCAGTATTTT. Protein product: CASSLETEGTQYF.

V usage is TRBV14 and J usage is TRBJ1-4, with D possibly being TRBD1 (6 bases). This CDR3 region has 18 residues. CDR1 is SGHDN, CDR2 FVKESK, per germline. Trimming pared 2 bases from V and 0 bases from J, leaving 16 bases between. CDR3 region: CASSQRTGPYPTNEKLFF. The CDR3 coding sequence is TGTGCCAGCAGCCAAAGAACAGGGCCCTATCCAACTAATGAAAAACTGTTTTTT.

This chain connects TRBV28 to TRBJ1-5, with 8 nucleotides matching TRBD1. The V gene end was trimmed by 5 bases and the J gene end by 7 bases; junction bases not matched to a gene: 7. The CDR3 spans 14 residues. Germline V CDR1 and CDR2: MDHEN, SYDVKM. The CDR3 DNA sequence: TGTGCCAGCAGTCTCGGACAGGGAAGGCAGCCCCAGCATTTT. Encoded protein: CASSLGQGRQPQHF.

J is TRBJ2-2 and V is TRBV5-6; TRBD2 agrees at 13 bases. Trimming removed 4 bases from V and 2 bases from J; junction bases left unmatched: 5. CDR1 is SGHDT, CDR2 YYEEEE, per germline. This CDR3 contains 17 residues. CDR3 loop: CASSTTSGGINTGELFF. For the CDR3, the DNA is TGTGCCAGCAGCACGACTAGCGGGGGGATAAACACCGGGGAGCTGTTTTTT.

CDR3 DNA sequence: TGTGCCAGCAGCGTAACCTTAGCGTCATACAATGAGCAGTTCTTC. It translates to CASSVTLASYNEQFF. The chain carries TRBV9 and TRBJ2-1; weak D call: TRBD2 (5 bases). This CDR3 spans 15 amino acids. In germline, CDR1 is SGDLS, CDR2 YYNGEE. V was clipped by 1 base and J by 4 bases, with 12 bases between them.

In its sample, this clone was seen once. The chain is built from TRBV5-1 and TRBJ2-7, with a weak D call TRBD1 (6 bases). Germline V CDR1 and CDR2: SGHRS, YFSETQ. This CDR3 has 13 amino acids. V dropped 4 bases and J dropped 2 bases, with 10 bases sitting between them. This chain's CDR3 is CASSGGQAYEQYF. The CDR3 DNA reads TGCGCCAGCAGCGGGGGACAAGCCTACGAGCAGTACTTC.

The chain combines TRBV6-5 with TRBJ2-5, with D maybe TRBD1 (6 bases). Germline V gene lookup returns CDR1 MNHEY and CDR2 SVGAGI. The V and J ends lost 7 bases and 4 bases respectively, with 19 bases between them. This CDR3 region has 15 residues. The CDR3 protein is CASTIRLWGRETQYF. Written as DNA, the CDR3 is TGTGCCAGCACCATCCGCCTATGGGGGCGAGAGACCCAGTACTTC.

The chain has TRBV27 and TRBJ1-6; D is uncertain. Trimming pared 4 bases from V and 7 bases from J, leaving 11 bases between. The length of the CDR3 is 14 residues. From germline, CDR1 is MNHEY and CDR2 SMNVEV (reference sequence). The CDR3 DNA reads TGTGCCAGCAGTTGGGTCGGGTTGAATTCACCCCTCCACTTT. Translation gives CASSWVGLNSPLHF.

The genes are TRBV11-1 and TRBJ1-1; 8 positions match TRBD1. J was trimmed by 2 bases and V by 1 base; bases with no gene match: 3. The V gene's germline CDR1 is SGHAT and CDR2 FQDESV (reference sequence). This CDR3 region has 15 residues. The CDR3 protein is CASSLEGTGNTEAFF. The CDR3 DNA sequence: TGTGCCAGCAGCTTAGAGGGGACAGGAAACACTGAAGCTTTCTTT. The whole variable domain, filled in from reference TRBV11-1 and TRBJ1-1, reads EAEVAQSPRYKITEKSQAVAFWCDPISGHATLYWYRQILGQGPELLVQFQDESVVDDSQLPKDRFSAERLKGVDSTLKIQPAELGDSAMYLCASSLEGTGNTEAFFGQGTRLTVV.

The chain combines TRBV4-1 with TRBJ2-7; a weak D match, TRBD1 (6 bases). Germline CDR1 is MGHRA and CDR2 is YSYEKL. The CDR3 runs 14 residues. Between the trimmed V and J ends, which lost 4 bases and 3 bases, there was a span of 13 bases. The CDR3 DNA reads as TGCGCCAGCAGCCCACCGGGACAAATCTACGAGCAGTACTTC. Translated: CASSPPGQIYEQYF.